A single TCR beta chain is shown here with its context. The data were taken from a study of blood T cell repertoires in COVID-19. Study-wide background: Samples representing acute and convalescent COVID-19 were sourced from the United States, Italy and Spain. T cells, B-cell-depleted T cells, or PBMCs provided the cDNA or gDNA that served as material.

Authors' data handling: For nucleated cells, counts were estimated from reference gene primer amplification. Generated by immunoSEQ multiplex PCR, the TCRdb table keeps only in-frame clones and is missing some. V and J calls and clone size follow that table, whereas D and trimming were derived from the DNA. Counted here are 150,000 to 200,000 clones, 75% to 85% occurring once; the ten biggest clones make up about 11%. V was pared by 3 bases and J by 4 bases, with 7 bases of the junction left unmatched. The CDR3 runs 15 residues. Per germline, CDR1 SGHDN and CDR2 FVKESK. The V gene is TRBV14, the J gene TRBJ1-2, with 8 bases identical to TRBD1. The TCR originated in a human donor in a cohort sampled during active COVID-19. The source material was peripheral blood. CDR3 coding DNA: TGTGCCAGCAGCCACAGGACCGGACAGGGCTATGGCTACACCTTC. Amino acids: CASSHRTGQGYGYTF.